The T cell receptor (beta chain) described here comes from a study of vaccination and CD4 T cells after COVID-19. Study-level information: Stimulation used overlapping spike peptides from SARS-CoV-2, HCoV-NL63, HCoV-OC43 and HCoV-229E. Overall study findings and caveats: Looking at convalescent patients, 304 of their 307 vaccine-specific clones were spike mono-reactive.

This clonotype was observed a handful of times. What it binds is not known. With the Oncomine TCR Beta short-read assay, DNA from cultured CD4+ T cells was sequenced. TCRdb reanalysed the PCR reads using MiXCR and keeps one entry per CDR3 protein. The sample gives about 15,000 distinct CDR3 sequences, under 65% of which show up once; approximately 7.3% is in the top ten. This CDR3 contains 14 residues. V lost 3 bases to trimming and J lost 5 bases, with 16 bases between them. The germline V gene encodes CDR1 DFQATT and CDR2 SNEGSKA (reference sequence). Indicated treatment: 10-day PBMC culture with coronavirus spike peptide pools or control peptides (ViraFEST assay).

The V call is TRBV20-1, the J call TRBJ2-5; D may be TRBD2 (5 bases). This receptor was identified in a human donor who had recovered from COVID-19. Sequences were obtained from CD4+ T cells from blood, cultured in vitro. CDR3 in DNA: TGCAGTGCTAGCGTGGACTCCCTGGGGGAGACCCAGTACTTC. Its protein product is CSASVDSLGETQYF.